This T cell receptor (beta chain) emerged from a study of graft-versus-host responses after intestinal transplantation. Study conclusions and caveats: GvH clonotypes were identified within recipient marrow, with a subset emerging first in ileum or blood.

The assay was immunoSEQ multiplex PCR, and TCRdb's table has in-frame clones only and misses some. Among 9,500 to 10,000 clones listed, about 93% were seen once. The germline CDR1 and CDR2 sequences are MDHEN and SYDVKM. The CDR3 is made up of 14 amino acids. V was shortened by 4 bases and J by 3 bases, with 10 bases between the two germline ends. In regard to this clone: Its antigen is still unknown.

This chain connects TRBV28 to TRBJ1-5, with D hard to call. The sample was PBMCs, taken 8 days after intestinal transplant. The TCR was taken from a human patient who received an intestinal transplant, so some T cells may come from the graft donor. The CDR3 nucleotides read TGTGCCAGCAGTTATCGGAATCACAATCAGCCCCAGCATTTT. Translation gives CASSYRNHNQPQHF.